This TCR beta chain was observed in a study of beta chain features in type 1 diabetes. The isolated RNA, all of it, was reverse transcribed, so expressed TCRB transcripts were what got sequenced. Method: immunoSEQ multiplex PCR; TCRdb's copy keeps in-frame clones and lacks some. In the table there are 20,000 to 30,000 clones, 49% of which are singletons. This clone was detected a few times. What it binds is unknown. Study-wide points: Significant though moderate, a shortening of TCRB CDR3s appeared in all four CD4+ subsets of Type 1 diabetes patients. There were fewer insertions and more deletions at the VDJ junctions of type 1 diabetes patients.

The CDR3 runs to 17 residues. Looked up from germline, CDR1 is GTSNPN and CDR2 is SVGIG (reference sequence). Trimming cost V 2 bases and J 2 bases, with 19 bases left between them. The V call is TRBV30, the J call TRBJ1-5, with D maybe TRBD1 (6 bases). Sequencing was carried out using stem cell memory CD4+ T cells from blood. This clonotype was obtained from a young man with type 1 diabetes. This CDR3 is CAWSRAAGAVGNQPQHF. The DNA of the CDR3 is TGTGCCTGGAGTAGGGCGGCAGGGGCGGTTGGCAATCAGCCCCAGCATTTT.